This TCR beta chain was sequenced during a study of graft-versus-host responses after intestinal transplantation. Study-level background: For around 3 years after anti-thymocyte globulin induction, all recipients took tacrolimus and steroids.

On this clone itself: Its target is unknown.

Graft specimens yielded both intraepithelial and lamina propria lymphocytes. Data came from immunoSEQ multiplex PCR; TCRdb stores just in-frame clones and leaves some out. The sample holds 15,000 or so clones; 77% are singletons and the top ten take 3% to 4%. Notes on the study in general: Early after transplant, HvG declines were associated with peak levels of circulating GvH clones. GvH clones occurred in recipient marrow; some first appeared in ileum or blood.

The sample consisted of ileum tissue, taken 27 days after intestinal transplant. The sequence was collected from a human patient who received an intestinal transplant, so some T cells may come from the graft donor.

The CDR3 region has the DNA TGTGCCAGCAGTGACAGGGGTTTAGGCACTGAAGCTTTCTTT. Its translation is CASSDRGLGTEAFF. V gene TRBV27 combines with J gene TRBJ1-1; 8 nucleotides agree with TRBD1. The V gene's germline CDR1 is MNHEY and CDR2 SMNVEV (reference sequence). V lost 5 bases to trimming and J lost 4 bases; unmatched junction nucleotides: 6. CDR3 size: 14 residues.